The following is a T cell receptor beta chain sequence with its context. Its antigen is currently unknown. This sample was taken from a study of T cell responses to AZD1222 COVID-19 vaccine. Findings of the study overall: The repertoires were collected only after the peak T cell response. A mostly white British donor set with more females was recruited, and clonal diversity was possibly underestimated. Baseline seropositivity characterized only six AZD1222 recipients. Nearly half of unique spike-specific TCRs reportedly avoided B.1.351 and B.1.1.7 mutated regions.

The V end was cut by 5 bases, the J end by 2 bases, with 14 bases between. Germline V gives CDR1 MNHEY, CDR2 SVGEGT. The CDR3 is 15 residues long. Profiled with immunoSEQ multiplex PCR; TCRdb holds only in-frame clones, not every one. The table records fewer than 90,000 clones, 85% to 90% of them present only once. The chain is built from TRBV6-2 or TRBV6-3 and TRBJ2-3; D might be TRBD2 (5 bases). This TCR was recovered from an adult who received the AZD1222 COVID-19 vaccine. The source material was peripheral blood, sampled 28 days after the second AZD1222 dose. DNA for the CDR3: TGTGCCAGCAGTGTCACCACGGAGGCCACAGATACGCAGTATTTT. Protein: CASSVTTEATDTQYF.